These T cell receptor beta chains were read from a single sample in a study of chemoradiotherapy in HPV16-positive cancers. The method was immunoSEQ multiplex PCR; TCRdb's version includes in-frame clones alone and lacks a portion of them. The sample contains some 31,000 clones, roughly nine tenths of which appear only once. Sequencing was performed on blood, taken from a patient who underwent chemoradiotherapy. The receptors were gathered from a human donor with HPV-associated anogenital cancer. CDR3s include the opening cysteine and the closing phenylalanine or tryptophan. Fields, in order: V gene, D gene, J gene, CDR3 DNA, CDR3 protein. The D gene is left open where the match is weak.

>TRBV5-1|.|TRBJ2-2
TGCGCCAGCAGCTTAGATGGTCACGGGGAGCTGTTTTTT
CASSLDGHGELFF
>TRBV5-1|.|TRBJ2-7
TGCGCCAGCAGAACCGATTATACTGGCGAGCAGTACTTC
CASRTDYTGEQYF
>TRBV6-6|TRBD2|TRBJ2-1
TGTGCCAGCAGTTACGGACTAGCGGGGGTCTATGAGCAGTTCTTC
CASSYGLAGVYEQFF
>TRBV11-1|.|TRBJ1-1
TGTGCCAGCAGCCGAAGGACAGTTAGGGGGAACACTGAAGCTTTCTTT
CASSRRTVRGNTEAFF
>TRBV6-1|TRBD2|TRBJ2-7
TGTGCCAGCAGGGGGGGACTAGCGGGACCGGGCGAGCAGTACTTC
CASRGGLAGPGEQYF
>TRBV2|TRBD1|TRBJ2-7
TGTGCCAGCAGTGAACGGACAGGGTCGGGCGAGCAGTACTTC
CASSERTGSGEQYF
>TRBV2|.|TRBJ2-2
TGTGCCAGCACCCAGTGGGGTGATGGAGCCGGGGAGCTGTTTTTT
CASTQWGDGAGELFF
>TRBV7-8|.|TRBJ2-3
TGTGCCAGCAGCTTGAGGGAGTCTACTAGCACAGATACGCAGTATTTT
CASSLRESTSTDTQYF
>TRBV20-1|.|TRBJ1-1
TGCAGTGCTAGTCCCCACACTGAAGCTTTCTTT
CSASPHTEAFF
>TRBV7-2|.|TRBJ1-3
TGTGCCAGCAGCCTTTTGAGGTCCTCTGGAAACACCATATATTTT
CASSLLRSSGNTIYF
>TRBV9|.|TRBJ1-5
TGTGCCAGCAGCGTAACTATCGGGGGGCCCCAGCATTTT
CASSVTIGGPQHF
>TRBV6-1|TRBD2|TRBJ2-7
TGTGCCAGCAGTGAAGAGGGACTAGCGGGTCCCTACGAGCAGTACTTC
CASSEEGLAGPYEQYF